Below, 26 T cell receptor beta chains from the same sample are listed, as sequenced in a study of blood T cell repertoires in COVID-19. The table came from immunoSEQ multiplex PCR; TCRdb's copy has only in-frame clones and leaves some out. This table holds around 180,000 clones, approximately 86% found once. What was sequenced was peripheral blood. The receptors here all came from a young woman with active or convalescent COVID-19.

The chain employs TRBV3-1 (or the pseudogene TRBV3-2) and TRBJ2-3; D is uncertain. Trimming stripped 4 bases from V and 4 bases from J, with 12 bases between. Per germline, CDR1 LGHDT and CDR2 YNNKEL (reference sequence). The CDR3 has 14 residues. CDR3 DNA sequence: TGTGCCAGCAGCCCTTTGATCAACTCAGATACGCAGTATTTT. It encodes CASSPLINSDTQYF.

This sequence joins TRBV10-3 and TRBJ2-2, with 9 bases fitting TRBD2. The J segment lost 4 bases and the V segment lost 8 bases, leaving 11 bases of the junction unmatched. The CDR3 contains 16 residues. In germline, CDR1 is ENHRY, CDR2 SYGVKD. CDR3 protein: CAIPWAGGPGTGELFF. In DNA form, the CDR3 reads TGTGCCATCCCGTGGGCGGGGGGGCCGGGCACCGGGGAGCTGTTTTTT.

This chain connects TRBV5-6 to TRBJ2-7; 7 positions agree with TRBD1. This CDR3 has 12 amino acids. V was pared by 4 bases and J by 9 bases, with 7 bases of the junction left unmatched. Germline V CDR1 and CDR2: SGHDT, YYEEEE. The CDR3 DNA is TGTGCCAGCAGCACATTACAGGGGAGGCAGTACTTC. The encoded protein is CASSTLQGRQYF. Looking up the rest from reference TRBV5-6 and TRBJ2-7 gives the full variable domain: DAGVTQSPTHLIKTRGQQVTLRCSPKSGHDTVSWYQQALGQGPQFIFQYYEEEERQRGNFPDRFSGHQFPNYSSELNVNALLLGDSALYLCASSTLQGRQYFGPGTRLTVT.

The rearrangement joins TRBV14 to TRBJ2-5; D is perhaps TRBD2 (5 bases). This CDR3 has 15 residues. CDR1 is SGHDN, CDR2 FVKESK, per germline. V lost 4 bases and J lost 0, with 12 bases in between. The DNA of the CDR3 is TGTGCCAGCAGCCGGGCCAGGCGGGACCAAGAGACCCAGTACTTC. It codes for CASSRARRDQETQYF.

This clone has only one observation. The J gene is TRBJ2-5, the V gene TRBV7-2, with 9 nucleotides matching TRBD1. Germline V lookup: CDR1 SGHTA, CDR2 FQGNSA. V was clipped by 4 bases and J by 2 bases; unmatched bases: 5. CDR3 length: 15 residues. The CDR3 DNA reads as TGTGCCAGCAGCTCTCCGGGACAGGGTCAAGAGACCCAGTACTTC. Its protein product is CASSSPGQGQETQYF.

This clone came up a few times. The genes are TRBV2 and TRBJ1-3; TRBD1 matches at 8 bases. The V gene's germline CDR1 is SNHLY and CDR2 FYNNEI. The V segment lost 10 bases and the J segment 2 bases; nucleotides outside the gene matches: 7. The CDR3 extends over 14 amino acids. The CDR3 is CAITGQGPGNTIYF. As DNA, the CDR3 is TGTGCCATCACCGGACAGGGCCCTGGAAACACCATATATTTT.

The chain carries TRBV28 and TRBJ1-4, with D uncertain. Per the germline V gene, CDR1 is MDHEN and CDR2 is SYDVKM. The CDR3 totals 14 residues. V lost 6 bases and J 5 bases, leaving 13 bases between the germline ends. In DNA, the CDR3 is TGTGCCAGCAGCCCCCAACTGTTGAATGAAAAACTGTTTTTT. Translation gives CASSPQLLNEKLFF.

In the case of this clone: A junction end diverges from the germline sequence, so it may reflect a read error. J is TRBJ1-1 and V is TRBV2, with 7 nucleotides matching TRBD1. The CDR3 is made up of 16 amino acids. In germline, CDR1 is SNHLY, CDR2 FYNNEI. DNA of the CDR3: TGTGCCAGCAGGAGGGGGCGCCGGTTTGGGAACGCTGAAGCTTTCTTT. It encodes CASRRGRRFGNAEAFF.

The genes are TRBV6-6 and TRBJ2-2; D possibly corresponds to TRBD1 (5 bases). The CDR3 runs 15 residues. Germline lookup yields CDR1 MNHNY and CDR2 SVGAGI (reference sequence). Trimming left V 10 bases short and J 1 base short, with 16 bases between. CDR3 coding DNA: TGTGCCACCCGTGATAATACAGGGAACACCGGGGAGCTGTTTTTT. It translates to CATRDNTGNTGELFF.

This clone occurred once. In DNA, the CDR3 is TGCGCCAGCAGCTTGGACCTAGCGGGGGGTAGCACAGATACGCAGTATTTT. It codes for CASSLDLAGGSTDTQYF. The gene calls are TRBV5-1 and TRBJ2-3; 11 bases are a match to TRBD2. The CDR3 is 17 residues long. The V gene end was trimmed by 0 bases and the J gene end by 0 bases; junction bases not matched to a gene: 3. Germline V CDR1 and CDR2: SGHRS, YFSETQ.

CDR3 protein: CASSYGLIYEQYF. CDR3 DNA: TGTGCCAGCAGTTACGGACTAATCTACGAGCAGTACTTC. The chain recombines TRBV6-5 with TRBJ2-7, with D perhaps TRBD2 (6 bases). This CDR3 spans 13 amino acids. The ends were cut back, 2 bases at V and 3 bases at J, with 8 bases in the middle. Germline CDR1 MNHEY, CDR2 SVGAGI.

This sequence joins TRBV5-4 and TRBJ1-6; D is undetermined. From germline, CDR1 is SGHNT and CDR2 YYREEE (reference sequence). V lost 0 bases and J 7 bases, leaving 8 bases between the germline ends. The CDR3 sequence is 14 residues long. CDR3 nucleotides: TGTGCCAGCAGCTTGGAAGCGGGAAATTCACCCCTCCACTTT. Translated, it gives CASSLEAGNSPLHF.

The chain carries TRBV5-6 and TRBJ2-3; TRBD2 is a possible D gene (7 bases). Per the germline V gene, CDR1 is SGHDT and CDR2 is YYEEEE. V was pared by 3 bases and J by 1 base, with 12 bases between. The CDR3 length is 15 residues. CDR3 coding DNA: TGTGCCAGCAGCTGGGGGGGGCCTGGCACAGATACGCAGTATTTT. Its protein is CASSWGGPGTDTQYF.

The chain carries TRBV28 and TRBJ2-6; D unresolved. This CDR3 has 14 residues. CDR1 is MDHEN, CDR2 SYDVKM, per germline. V shed 5 bases and J shed 0 bases, with 5 bases lying between them. The DNA for the CDR3 is TGTGCCAGCAGTCAAATCTCTGGGGCCAACGTCCTGACTTTC. Translated: CASSQISGANVLTF.

CDR3 in amino acids: CASSLGPAGGLEQYF. The CDR3 region has the DNA TGTGCCAGCAGCTTAGGGCCGGCGGGAGGGCTCGAGCAGTACTTC. This chain links TRBV7-2 with TRBJ2-7, with TRBD2 identical over 9 bases. The CDR3 consists of 15 residues. The junction had 7 bases not matched to a gene; V was cut back by 1 base and J by 6 bases. Germline loops: CDR1 SGHTA, CDR2 FQGNSA.

The V call is TRBV5-5, the J call TRBJ1-1, with D perhaps TRBD1 (6 bases). Germline loops: CDR1 SGHKS, CDR2 YYEKEE (reference sequence). The ends were cut back, 0 bases at V and 4 bases at J, with 10 bases in the middle. The CDR3 length is 14 residues. The CDR3 bases are TGTGCCAGCAGCTTGGGGATAGGGGGCACTGAAGCTTTCTTT. Residues: CASSLGIGGTEAFF.

This sequence joins TRBV18 and TRBJ2-3; perhaps TRBD2 as D (6 bases). The V end was cut by 6 bases, the J end by 6 bases, with 10 bases between. This CDR3 has 12 amino acids. Germline CDR1 and CDR2: KGHSH and LQKENI. The CDR3 DNA reads TGTGCCAGCTCCCGAGGGAGGGATACGCAGTATTTT. Its translation: CASSRGRDTQYF.

The rearrangement links TRBV25-1 to TRBJ2-3, with TRBD2 identical over 8 bases. With V trimmed by 7 bases and J by 0 bases, 9 bases remained unmatched. The CDR3 totals 16 residues. Germline CDR1 is MGHDK and CDR2 is SYGVNS. In nucleotides, the CDR3 is TGTGCCAGCACTTCTCTACTAGCGGCCAGCACAGATACGCAGTATTTT. Protein sequence: CASTSLLAASTDTQYF.

The rearrangement uses TRBV6-5 and TRBJ2-7, with 8 bases matching TRBD1. V shed 7 bases, J shed 0 bases, and the junction held 8 bases outside the gene matches. Germline CDR1 and CDR2: MNHEY and SVGAGI. The CDR3 is 15 residues long. The CDR3 region has the DNA TGTGCCAGCACCGGCGACAGGGGAGCCTCCTACGAGCAGTACTTC. Its protein is CASTGDRGASYEQYF.

The chain uses TRBV28 and TRBJ2-5; 10 bases align to TRBD2. V shed 4 bases and J 5 bases; nucleotides not matched to a gene: 7. The CDR3 spans 15 residues. The germline V gene has CDR1 MDHEN and CDR2 SYDVKM. CDR3 DNA sequence: TGTGCCAGCAGTTCAGGACTAGCGGCGACGGAGACCCAGTACTTC. Translation: CASSSGLAATETQYF.

V usage is TRBV5-1 and J usage is TRBJ1-1; D is undetermined. Trimming took off 1 base at V and 0 bases at J, with 4 bases between the two ends. This CDR3 is built from 13 residues. The germline V gene encodes CDR1 SGHRS and CDR2 YFSETQ. The CDR3, as DNA: TGCGCCAGCAGCTTGATTATGAACACTGAAGCTTTCTTT. It codes for CASSLIMNTEAFF.

The chain joins TRBV5-8 to TRBJ1-1; 7 bases fit TRBD1. The V and J ends lost 4 bases and 1 base, in that order; junction bases with no gene match: 10. This CDR3 is 16 amino acids long. The germline V gene encodes CDR1 SGHTS and CDR2 YDEGEE. The CDR3 DNA reads as TGTGCCAGCAGCGATCCGGGACAGCTTTCGAACACTGAAGCTTTCTTT. As protein: CASSDPGQLSNTEAFF.

This clone has a single count. The rearrangement joins TRBV3-1 (or the pseudogene TRBV3-2) to TRBJ2-2; D gene uncertain. Trimming took off 4 bases at V and 3 bases at J, with 12 bases between the two ends. CDR1 is LGHDT, CDR2 YNNKEL, per germline (reference sequence). The CDR3 consists of 15 residues. The CDR3, as DNA: TGTGCCAGCAGCCCGCTCGACTGGTACACCGGGGAGCTGTTTTTT. Amino acid sequence: CASSPLDWYTGELFF.

In regard to this clone: Other DNA sequences from this sample encode an identical CDR3 as well. The rearrangement joins TRBV10-1 to TRBJ1-1, with D perhaps matching TRBD1 (5 bases). The CDR3 has 14 residues. Trimming stripped 3 bases from V and 1 base from J, with 9 bases between. The V gene's germline CDR1 is WNHNN and CDR2 SYGVQD (reference sequence). CDR3 nucleotide sequence: TGCGCCAGCAGTGAAGGGACTGAGAACACTGAAGCTTTCTTT. Translated, it gives CASSEGTENTEAFF.

A single count supports this clone. V and J are TRBV2 and TRBJ1-5; D is uncertain. The length of the CDR3 is 14 residues. V lost 2 bases to trimming and J lost 4 bases, with 9 bases between them. Germline V gene sequence: CDR1 SNHLY, CDR2 FYNNEI. The DNA of the CDR3 is TGTGCCAGCAGTGAACAGGTCTCTAATCAGCCCCAGCATTTT. Amino acid sequence: CASSEQVSNQPQHF. Filled out from reference TRBV2 and TRBJ1-5, the complete variable domain reads EPEVTQTPSHQVTQMGQEVILRCVPISNHLYFYWYRQILGQKVEFLVSFYNNEISEKSEIFDDQFSVERPDGSNFTLKIRSTKLEDSAMYFCASSEQVSNQPQHFGDGTRLSIL.

The table lists this clone with a few counts. This chain joins TRBV27 and TRBJ2-3, with D perhaps matching TRBD2 (5 bases). This CDR3 is 16 amino acids long. CDR1 and CDR2 from the germline V gene are MNHEY and SMNVEV (reference sequence). V gave up 5 bases and J gave up 0 bases, with 15 bases separating them. The CDR3 here is CASSAPSTSSTDTQYF. DNA for the CDR3: TGTGCCAGCAGTGCTCCCTCCACTAGTAGCACAGATACGCAGTATTTT.